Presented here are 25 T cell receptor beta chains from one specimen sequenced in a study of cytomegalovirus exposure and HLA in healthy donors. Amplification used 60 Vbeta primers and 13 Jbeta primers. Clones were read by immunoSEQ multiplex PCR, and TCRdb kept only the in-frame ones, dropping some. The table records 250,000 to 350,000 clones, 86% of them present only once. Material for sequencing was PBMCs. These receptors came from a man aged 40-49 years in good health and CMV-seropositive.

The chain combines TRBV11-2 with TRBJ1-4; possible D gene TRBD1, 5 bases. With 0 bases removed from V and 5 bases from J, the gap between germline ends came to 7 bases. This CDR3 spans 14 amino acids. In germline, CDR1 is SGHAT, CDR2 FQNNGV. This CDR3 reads CASSLDRGNEKLFF. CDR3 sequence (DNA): TGTGCCAGCAGCTTAGATCGGGGGAATGAAAAACTGTTTTTT. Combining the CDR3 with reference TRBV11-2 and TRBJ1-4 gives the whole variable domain EAGVAQSPRYKIIEKRQSVAFWCNPISGHATLYWYQQILGQGPKLLIQFQNNGVVDDSQLPKDRFSAERLKGVDSTLKIQPAKLEDSAVYLCASSLDRGNEKLFFGSGTQLSVL.

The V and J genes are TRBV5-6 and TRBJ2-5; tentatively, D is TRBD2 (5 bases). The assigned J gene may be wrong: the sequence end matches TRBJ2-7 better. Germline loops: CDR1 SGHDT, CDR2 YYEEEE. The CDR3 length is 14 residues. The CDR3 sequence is CASIREGRYYEQYF. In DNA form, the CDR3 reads TGTGCCAGCATCCGGGAAGGGCGCTACTACGAGCAGTACTTC.

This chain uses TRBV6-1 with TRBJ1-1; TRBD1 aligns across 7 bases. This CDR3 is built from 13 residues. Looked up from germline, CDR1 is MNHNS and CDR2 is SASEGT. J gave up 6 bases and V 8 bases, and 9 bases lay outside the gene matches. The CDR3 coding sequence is TGTGCCAGCCGAGGGACAGATATGTCTGAAGCTTTCTTT. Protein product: CASRGTDMSEAFF.

This chain's CDR3 is CATSRVRQGNQPQHF. CDR3 in DNA: TGTGCCACCAGCAGAGTCCGACAGGGGAATCAGCCCCAGCATTTT. V gene TRBV15 combines with J gene TRBJ1-5, with 8 bases that match TRBD1. V lost 1 base to trimming and J lost 4 bases; unmatched junction nucleotides: 3. This CDR3 is 15 amino acids long. CDR1 LNHNV and CDR2 YYDKDF come from the germline V gene (reference sequence).

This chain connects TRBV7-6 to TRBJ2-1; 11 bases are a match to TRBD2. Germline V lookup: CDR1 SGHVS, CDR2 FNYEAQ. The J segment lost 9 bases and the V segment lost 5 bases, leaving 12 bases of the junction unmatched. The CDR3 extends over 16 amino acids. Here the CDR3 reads CASSPRGSLAGGEQFF. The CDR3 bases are TGTGCCAGCAGCCCCCGCGGAAGCCTAGCGGGAGGTGAGCAGTTCTTC. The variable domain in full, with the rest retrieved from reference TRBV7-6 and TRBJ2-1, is GAGVSQSPRYKVTKRGQDVALRCDPISGHVSLYWYRQALGQGPEFLTYFNYEAQQDKSGLPNDRFSAERPEGSISTLTIQRTEQRDSAMYRCASSPRGSLAGGEQFFGPGTRLTVL.

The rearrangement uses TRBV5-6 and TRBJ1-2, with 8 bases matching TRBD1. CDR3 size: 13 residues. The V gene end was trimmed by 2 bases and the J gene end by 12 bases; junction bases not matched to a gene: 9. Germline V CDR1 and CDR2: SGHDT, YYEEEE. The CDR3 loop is CASSFSQGAGDTF. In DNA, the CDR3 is TGTGCCAGCAGCTTTTCGCAGGGGGCCGGCGACACCTTC.

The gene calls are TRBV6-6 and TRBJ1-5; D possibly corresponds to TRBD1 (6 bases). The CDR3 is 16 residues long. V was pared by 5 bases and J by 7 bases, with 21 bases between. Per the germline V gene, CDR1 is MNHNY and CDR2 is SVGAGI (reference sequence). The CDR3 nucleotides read TGTGCCAGCAGTAGAACAGGGCTCCCGGGAAAGCAGCCCCAGCATTTT. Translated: CASSRTGLPGKQPQHF.

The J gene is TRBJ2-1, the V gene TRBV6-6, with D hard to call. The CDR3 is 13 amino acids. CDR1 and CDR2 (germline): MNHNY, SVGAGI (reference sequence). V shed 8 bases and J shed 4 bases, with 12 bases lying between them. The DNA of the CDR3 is TGTGCCAGCTTCTTAGGCGGTTACAATGAGCAGTTCTTC. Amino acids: CASFLGGYNEQFF.

The CDR3 region has the DNA TGCAGCAGAAGTAGGGGGGGTGAAGCTTTCTTT. Translation gives CSRSRGGEAFF. The chain combines TRBV20-1 with TRBJ1-1, with D tentatively TRBD1 (6 bases). Germline CDR1 and CDR2: DFQATT and SNEGSKA (reference sequence). CDR3 length equals 11 residues.

The CDR3 sequence is CASSTGTSGTHEQYF. Written as DNA, the CDR3 is TGTGCCAGCAGCACCGGGACTAGCGGTACCCACGAGCAGTACTTC. The V call is TRBV7-9, the J call TRBJ2-7; 11 bases are a match to TRBD2. CDR1 is SEHNR, CDR2 FQNEAQ, per germline (reference sequence). The J segment lost 5 bases and the V segment lost 5 bases, leaving 8 bases of the junction unmatched. The CDR3 extends over 15 amino acids.

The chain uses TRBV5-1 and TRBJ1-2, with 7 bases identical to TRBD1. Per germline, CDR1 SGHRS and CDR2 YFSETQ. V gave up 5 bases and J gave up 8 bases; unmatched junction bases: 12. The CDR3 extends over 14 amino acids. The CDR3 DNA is TGCGCCAGCAGGGATACACAGGGGTCATACGGCTACACCTTC. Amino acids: CASRDTQGSYGYTF.

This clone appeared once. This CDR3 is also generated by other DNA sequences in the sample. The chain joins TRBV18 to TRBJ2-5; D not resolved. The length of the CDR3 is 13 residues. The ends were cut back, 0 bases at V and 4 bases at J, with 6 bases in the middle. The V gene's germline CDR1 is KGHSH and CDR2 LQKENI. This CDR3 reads CASSPPGRETQYF. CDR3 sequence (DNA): TGTGCCAGCTCACCACCCGGTAGAGAGACCCAGTACTTC.

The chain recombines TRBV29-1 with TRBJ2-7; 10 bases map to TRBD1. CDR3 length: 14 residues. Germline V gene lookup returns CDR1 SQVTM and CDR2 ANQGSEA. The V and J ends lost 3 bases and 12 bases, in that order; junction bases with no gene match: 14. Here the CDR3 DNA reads TGCAGCGTTGAGGTTGGGGACAGGGGTTACGAGTCGTACTTC. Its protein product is CSVEVGDRGYESYF.

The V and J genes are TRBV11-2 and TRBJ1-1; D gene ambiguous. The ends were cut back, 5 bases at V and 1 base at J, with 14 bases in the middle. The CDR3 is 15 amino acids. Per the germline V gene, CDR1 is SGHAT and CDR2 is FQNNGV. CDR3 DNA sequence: TGTGCCAGCAGCCGATCAGGTCTTGGGAACACTGAAGCTTTCTTT. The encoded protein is CASSRSGLGNTEAFF.

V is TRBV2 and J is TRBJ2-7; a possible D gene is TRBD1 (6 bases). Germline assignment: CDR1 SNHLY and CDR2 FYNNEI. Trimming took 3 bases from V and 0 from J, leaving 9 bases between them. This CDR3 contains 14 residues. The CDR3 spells CASSEVRGSYEQYF. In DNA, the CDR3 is TGTGCCAGCAGTGAGGTCAGGGGCTCCTACGAGCAGTACTTC.

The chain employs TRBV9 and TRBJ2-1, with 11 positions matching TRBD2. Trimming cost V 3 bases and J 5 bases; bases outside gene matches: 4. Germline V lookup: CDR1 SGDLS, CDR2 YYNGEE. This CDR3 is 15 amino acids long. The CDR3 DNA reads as TGTGCCAGCAGCGATCTAGCGGGAGGACACAATGAGCAGTTCTTC. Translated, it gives CASSDLAGGHNEQFF. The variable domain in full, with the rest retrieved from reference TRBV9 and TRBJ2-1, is DSGVTQTPKHLITATGQRVTLRCSPRSGDLSVYWYQQSLDQGLQFLIQYYNGEERAKGNILERFSAQQFPDLHSELNLSSLELGDSALYFCASSDLAGGHNEQFFGPGTRLTVL.

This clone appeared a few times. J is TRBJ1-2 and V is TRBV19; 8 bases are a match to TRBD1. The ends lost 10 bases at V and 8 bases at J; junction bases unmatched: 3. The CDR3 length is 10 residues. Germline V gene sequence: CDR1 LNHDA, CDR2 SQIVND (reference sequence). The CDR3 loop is CATGQGGYTF. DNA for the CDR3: TGTGCCACCGGACAGGGAGGCTACACCTTC.

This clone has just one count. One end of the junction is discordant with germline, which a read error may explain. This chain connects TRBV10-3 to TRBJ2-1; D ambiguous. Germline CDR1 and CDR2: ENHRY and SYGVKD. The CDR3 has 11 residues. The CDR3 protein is CAISVDNGQFF. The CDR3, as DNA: TGTGCCATCAGTGTCGACAATGGGCAGTTCTTC.

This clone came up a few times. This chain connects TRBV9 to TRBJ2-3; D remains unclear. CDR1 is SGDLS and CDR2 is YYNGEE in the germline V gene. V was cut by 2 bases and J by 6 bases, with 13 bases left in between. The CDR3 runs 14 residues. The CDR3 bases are TGTGCCAGCAGCGTTAGCCAGTCCCTGGATACGCAGTATTTT. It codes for CASSVSQSLDTQYF.

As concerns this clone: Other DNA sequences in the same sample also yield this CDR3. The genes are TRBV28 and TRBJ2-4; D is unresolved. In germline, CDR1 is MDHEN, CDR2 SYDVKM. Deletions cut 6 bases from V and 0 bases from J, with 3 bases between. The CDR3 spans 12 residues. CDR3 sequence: CASSLAKNIQYF. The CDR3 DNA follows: TGTGCCAGCAGCCTAGCCAAAAACATTCAGTACTTC.

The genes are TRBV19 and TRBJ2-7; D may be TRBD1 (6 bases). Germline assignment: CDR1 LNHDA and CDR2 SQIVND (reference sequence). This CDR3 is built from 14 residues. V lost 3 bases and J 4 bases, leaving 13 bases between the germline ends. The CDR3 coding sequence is TGTGCCAGTAGTATGACAGGCCCACGTTACGAGCAGTACTTC. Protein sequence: CASSMTGPRYEQYF.

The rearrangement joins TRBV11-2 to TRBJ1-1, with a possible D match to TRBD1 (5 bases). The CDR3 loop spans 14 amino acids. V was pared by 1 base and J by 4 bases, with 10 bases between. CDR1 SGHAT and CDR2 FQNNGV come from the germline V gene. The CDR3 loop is CASSLGLGATEAFF. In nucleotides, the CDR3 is TGTGCCAGCAGCTTAGGTTTAGGGGCCACTGAAGCTTTCTTT.

CDR3 sequence reads: CASSEAYRVVGQETQYF. The DNA for the CDR3 is TGTGCCAGCAGTGAAGCTTACAGGGTGGTTGGTCAAGAGACCCAGTACTTC. The rearrangement uses TRBV6-1 and TRBJ2-5; perhaps TRBD1 as D (6 bases). CDR3 length: 17 residues. V lost 0 bases to trimming and J lost 2 bases, with 16 bases between them. Germline-derived CDR1 and CDR2 are MNHNS and SASEGT.

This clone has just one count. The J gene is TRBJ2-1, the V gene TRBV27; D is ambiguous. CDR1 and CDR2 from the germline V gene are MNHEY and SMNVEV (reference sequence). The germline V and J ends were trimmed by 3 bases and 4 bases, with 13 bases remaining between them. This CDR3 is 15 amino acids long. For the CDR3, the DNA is TGTGCCAGCAGTTTCCTCCCGGCGGAATACAATGAGCAGTTCTTC. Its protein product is CASSFLPAEYNEQFF.

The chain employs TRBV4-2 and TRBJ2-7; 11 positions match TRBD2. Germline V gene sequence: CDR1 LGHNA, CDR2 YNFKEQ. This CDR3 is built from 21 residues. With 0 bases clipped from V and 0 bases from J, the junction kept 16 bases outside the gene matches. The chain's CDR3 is CASSQDTNGLAGGYGSYEQYF. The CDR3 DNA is TGTGCCAGCAGCCAAGATACAAACGGGCTAGCGGGAGGCTATGGCTCCTACGAGCAGTACTTC.